The T cell receptor (beta chain) described here comes from a study of T cell responses to AZD1222 COVID-19 vaccine. The wider study: Second-dose timings of about 4 or about 12 weeks were pooled. Regarding the study as a whole: Baseline serostatus was positive in only six AZD1222 recipients. Among the donors, most were white British and more were female, and clonal diversity was possibly underestimated. Breadth and depth of Spike-specific TCRs rose after two AZD1222 doses.

As regards this clone: What it recognizes is unknown.

CDR3 length: 12 residues. CDR1 is LNHDA, CDR2 SQIVND, per germline (reference sequence). Trimming stripped 5 bases from V and 6 bases from J, with 10 bases between. This table comes from immunoSEQ multiplex PCR, and its TCRdb copy is limited to in-frame clones, with some not included. This table holds 120,000 to 150,000 clones, about nine tenths found once. The sequences come from peripheral blood, collected on day 0 of AZD1222 vaccination. The origin of this receptor is an adult in good health. The rearrangement joins TRBV19 to TRBJ1-1; D is perhaps TRBD1 (5 bases). The CDR3 nucleotides are TGTGCCAGTAGTTATGGGGCGCCTGAAGCTTTCTTT. This codes for CASSYGAPEAFF.